This T cell receptor beta chain was sequenced during a study of blood T cell repertoires in COVID-19. About the research overall: COVID-19 samples collected from the United States, Italy and Spain covered acute and convalescent phases. PBMCs, B-cell-depleted T cells, or T cells provided the cDNA or gDNA that made up the material.

In the original processing: Amplification of reference gene primers was used by the study to estimate nucleated cell counts. The data were produced by immunoSEQ multiplex PCR, yet TCRdb's version contains in-frame clones alone and is incomplete. D and trimming come from the DNA, and the V and J calls and clone size come from that table. In the table there are some 260,000 clones, roughly 80% of which are singletons. The CDR3 spans 14 residues. Trimming took 2 bases from V and 2 from J, leaving 10 bases between them. Germline V CDR1 and CDR2: SGHRS, YFSETQ. The chain employs TRBV5-1 and TRBJ1-1; D is undetermined. This receptor was identified in a man at least 80 years old with acute or convalescent COVID-19. Sequencing input: peripheral blood. DNA of the CDR3: TGCGCCAGCAGCTTTAACGGGGTCAACACTGAAGCTTTCTTT. Translated, it gives CASSFNGVNTEAFF.